This T cell receptor (beta chain) came from a study of T cells in narcolepsy. Study details: Enrolled donors included narcolepsy type 1 or type 2 patients and healthy controls.

Germline V gene data show CDR1 as SNHLY and CDR2 as FYNNEI. The ends were cut back, 7 bases at V and 2 bases at J, with 21 bases in the middle. The CDR3 loop spans 16 amino acids. In regard to this clone: Antigen specificity is unknown.

The study, taken as a whole, reports: Healthy controls reportedly lacked the autoreactive clonotypes serially found in patients' blood.

Here immunoSEQ multiplex PCR was the method, and the copy in TCRdb shows in-frame clones only, minus some. The sample carries 20,000 to 30,000 clones, 70% to 85% recorded once. The source material was memory (CD45RA-) CD4+ T cells from blood. The chain links TRBV2 to TRBJ2-7; the D is unclear. The clonotype originates from a human donor in good health. The CDR3 spells CASIRVPGTTTYEQYF. DNA of the CDR3: TGTGCCAGCATCAGAGTTCCGGGCACCACCACCTACGAGCAGTACTTC.